This passage covers 14 T cell receptor beta chains from one sample sequenced in a study of T cells in Graves' hyperthyroidism and ophthalmopathy. Regions amplified from RNA transcripts were the TCR beta CDR3 regions. HTBI primers were the set used in a first-round RT-PCR of the TCR CDR3. TCRdb recomputed calls from the multiplex PCR reads with MiXCR, one row per CDR3 protein. This sample has about 720,000 distinct CDR3 sequences, with around 15% found just once. Sequenced material: blood. These receptors originate from a man younger than 30 with Graves' hyperthyroidism.

Remarks on this clonotype: Compared with germline, one end of the junction differs, possibly owing to a read error. V is TRBV29-1 and J is TRBJ1-2; TRBD1 matches 8 bases. Per germline, CDR1 SQVTM and CDR2 ANQGSEA. The CDR3 contains 13 residues. CDR3 in amino acids: CSAEGPTGVGYTF. DNA of the CDR3: TGCAGCGCTGAAGGGCCGACAGGGGTCGGCTACACCTTC.

At least ten counts were recorded for this clonotype. The chain recombines TRBV14 with TRBJ2-7; the match to TRBD1 covers 10 bases. With V trimmed by 4 bases and J by 1 base, 10 bases remained unmatched. CDR1 and CDR2 from the germline V gene are SGHDN and FVKESK. The CDR3 has 17 residues. The CDR3 reads CASSPGAGQGFSYEQYF. The CDR3 coding sequence is TGTGCCAGCAGCCCAGGTGCGGGACAGGGGTTTTCCTACGAGCAGTACTTC.

This clonotype was counted ten times or more. This chain joins TRBV28 and TRBJ2-1; D call uncertain. The CDR3 runs to 12 residues. V dropped 2 bases and J dropped 8 bases, with 7 bases sitting between them. Germline CDR1 is MDHEN and CDR2 is SYDVKM. For the CDR3, the DNA is TGTGCCAGCAGTTTAATAAGTTATGAGCAGTTCTTC. Protein product: CASSLISYEQFF.

The V and J genes are TRBV9 and TRBJ2-1, with TRBD2 identical over 12 bases. CDR3 length equals 20 residues. The junction had 15 bases not matched to a gene; V was cut back by 0 bases and J by 5 bases. Germline assignment: CDR1 SGDLS and CDR2 YYNGEE. CDR3 loop: CASSVGGGLRLAGVNNEQFF. The CDR3 coding sequence is TGTGCCAGCAGCGTAGGGGGGGGTTTAAGACTAGCGGGAGTTAACAATGAGCAGTTCTTC.

This clonotype was picked up a small number of times. The chain links TRBV20-1 to TRBJ2-5, with D perhaps matching TRBD2 (5 bases). The CDR3 totals 13 residues. V lost 7 bases, J lost 2 bases, and 14 bases lay in between. The germline CDR1 and CDR2 sequences are DFQATT and SNEGSKA (reference sequence). CDR3 sequence (DNA): TGCAGTGGTAGGCCCGGGATTCAAGAGACCCAGTACTTC. Residues: CSGRPGIQETQYF.

This clonotype was counted many times. The V call is TRBV28, the J call TRBJ2-4; possible D gene TRBD1, 6 bases. Between the trimmed V and J ends, which lost 5 bases and 0 bases, there was a span of 11 bases. The germline CDR1 and CDR2 sequences are MDHEN and SYDVKM. The CDR3 covers 15 residues. The CDR3 is CASSARGLAKNIQYF. The CDR3 coding sequence is TGTGCCAGCAGTGCCAGGGGCCTAGCCAAAAACATTCAGTACTTC.

The V and J genes are TRBV4-3 and TRBJ1-5, with TRBD1 as a possible D gene (5 bases). V dropped 5 bases and J dropped 1 base, with 9 bases sitting between them. The CDR3 is 14 residues long. Germline assignment: CDR1 LGHNA and CDR2 YSLEER. The CDR3 coding sequence is TGCGCCAGCAGCTTCCGACAGAGCAATCAGCCCCAGCATTTT. It codes for CASSFRQSNQPQHF.

V gene TRBV12-3 or TRBV12-4 combines with J gene TRBJ2-3, with D perhaps given as TRBD1 or TRBD2 (5 bases each). Between the trimmed V and J ends, which lost 5 bases and 0 bases, there was a span of 12 bases. The CDR3 consists of 15 residues. The CDR3 region has the DNA TGTGCCAGCAGTGGGACCCTGCCTAGCACAGATACGCAGTATTTT. The encoded protein is CASSGTLPSTDTQYF.

This clonotype was counted many times. The rearrangement uses TRBV2 and TRBJ1-4; TRBD1 aligns across 10 bases. The length of the CDR3 is 14 residues. In germline, CDR1 is SNHLY, CDR2 FYNNEI. V gave up 5 bases and J gave up 9 bases; unmatched junction bases: 6. CDR3 sequence: CASSPGQGNKKLFF. The CDR3 DNA reads TGTGCCAGCAGTCCGGGACAGGGGAATAAAAAACTGTTTTTT.

A note on this clonotype: A clone one base away is much larger, so this may be a read error. V is TRBV10-3 and J is TRBJ2-1; the match to TRBD2 covers 7 bases. Per germline, CDR1 ENHRY and CDR2 SYGVKD. CDR3 length equals 17 residues. Here the CDR3 reads CAISESTFGGSYNEQSF. In DNA form, the CDR3 reads TGTGCCATCAGTGAGTCGACTTTTGGCGGGAGTTACAATGAGCAGTCCTTC.

This clonotype was detected only a few times. The rearrangement links TRBV6-2 or TRBV6-3 to TRBJ2-7; 7 bases map to TRBD2. Per the germline V gene, CDR1 is MNHEY and CDR2 is SVGEGT. The CDR3 is 15 amino acids. Losses at the gene ends were 0 bases for V and 2 bases for J; bases not matched to a gene: 4. The CDR3, as DNA: TGTGCCAGCAGTTACTCTAGCGGGTTGACCTACGAGCAGTACTTC. Residues: CASSYSSGLTYEQYF.

This clonotype showed up many times. This chain joins TRBV7-9 and TRBJ2-7, with 11 bases fitting TRBD2. V shed 2 bases, J shed 5 bases, and the junction held 8 bases outside the gene matches. The CDR3 covers 16 residues. CDR1 is SEHNR and CDR2 is FQNEAQ in the germline V gene (reference sequence). The CDR3 DNA reads as TGTGCCAGCAGCTTATCTACTAGCGGGAGATCAGACGAGCAGTACTTC. Translation: CASSLSTSGRSDEQYF.

This clonotype was seen at least ten times. The CDR3: CATSPTSGSAGEQFF. The CDR3 DNA reads TGTGCCACCAGTCCAACTAGCGGGAGTGCAGGCGAGCAGTTCTTC. V and J are TRBV24-1 and TRBJ2-1; 11 positions match TRBD2. The CDR3 loop spans 15 amino acids. The V and J ends lost 6 bases and 10 bases, in that order; junction bases with no gene match: 10. In germline, CDR1 is KGHDR, CDR2 SFDVKD.

This clonotype was counted many times. This chain joins TRBV6-2 or TRBV6-3 and TRBJ2-7; 8 bases are shared with TRBD2. CDR3 size: 15 residues. Germline assignment: CDR1 MNHEY and CDR2 SVGEGT. With 7 bases clipped from V and 3 bases from J, the junction kept 11 bases outside the gene matches. This chain's CDR3 is CASTPSSGRGYEQYF. CDR3 DNA: TGTGCCAGCACACCGTCAAGCGGGAGAGGCTACGAGCAGTACTTC.